The clone carrying this T cell receptor (beta chain) has only a few counts. The antigen is undetermined. The sample is drawn from a study of identical twins. Overall study findings and caveats: The abundant beta clonotypes from cord blood had fewer insertions, and memory repertoires had none of this.

TCRdb redid the calling of the 5' RACE reads with MiXCR, one entry per CDR3 protein. The repertoire consists of around 300,000 distinct CDR3 sequences, with about 8.1% occurring once and the leading ten covering 2.1%. Germline V gene lookup returns CDR1 LGHNT and CDR2 FRNRAP. Trimming cost V 3 bases and J 3 bases, with 18 bases left between them. This CDR3 spans 17 amino acids. These same data were also listed under a study on yellow fever vaccine responses in identical twins.

This TCR was sampled from a woman aged 18 to 35 in good health. Sample: memory (CD45RO+) T cells sorted from blood. This sequence joins TRBV12-5 and TRBJ2-4; perhaps TRBD2 as D (6 bases). CDR3 nucleotide sequence: TGTGCTAGTGGTTTATTACGGGAGTCTGGACACAAAAACATTCAGTACTTC. As protein: CASGLLRESGHKNIQYF.